This T cell receptor beta chain was recovered during a study of CD8+CD57+ T cells in acquired aplastic anemia. Both TCR beta VDJ combination and CDR3 sequence profiling were carried out. Genomic DNA was the template for this profiling. Via MiXCR, TCRdb re-called the reads, giving one row per CDR3 protein. The table includes about 250,000 distinct CDR3 sequences, around 46% detected once. From germline, CDR1 is SEHNR and CDR2 FQNEAQ (reference sequence). The CDR3 consists of 14 residues. Worth noting for this clonotype: A clone one base away is much larger, so this may be a read error.

Patients selected for sequencing had displayed CD8+CD57+ cell expansion by flow cytometry. Sequencing input: sorted CD4+, CD8+, or CD8+CD57+ T cells (not recorded which) from PBMCs. This chain links TRBV7-9 with TRBJ2-3; D is perhaps TRBD1 (7 bases). The receptor was isolated from a human donor with aplastic anemia. DNA of the CDR3: TGTGCCAGCAGCTCCCAGGGGGGATCAGATGCGCAGTATTTT. Its translation is CASSSQGGSDAQYF.